The subject of this entry is one T cell receptor beta chain. The specificity of this receptor is unknown. Compared with germline, one end of the junction differs, possibly owing to a read error. The same CDR3 can be traced to other DNA sequences in this sample. Receptor libraries were prepared by the immunoSEQ multiplex PCR assay. Drawn from immuneACCESS, this table holds only the in-frame rearrangements with V and J called that TCRdb kept. Clones are partly lost; checked studies trace under half to an unresolved V gene and leave the rest unexplained. The sample includes 35,000 to 40,000 clones, with over 55% observed a single time. 9.5% to 13% of the sample is held by the ten biggest clonotypes. Reading from cysteine to phenylalanine, the CDR3 counts 17 amino acids. Only the CDR3 portion is preserved as DNA: 51 bases, with reading frame beginning at the first base. Via the germline V gene (reference sequence), CDR1 is LNHDA and CDR2 SQIVND.

This sample was included in a study of radiotherapy plus CTLA-4 blockade in lung cancer (dated by TCRdb to the late 2010s). With regard to the full study: Among the enrolled patients, around 17% had an objective response, and around 31% reached disease control. Paper-wide results and their limitations: After treatment with radiotherapy and ipilimumab, TCR clones that came from tumors expanded in the peripheral blood. Increased serum interferon-beta after radiation, together with early dynamic changes in blood T cell clones, were reported to be the strongest predictors of response.

The study evaluated CTLA-4 blockade (ipilimumab) given together with focal radiation therapy in patients who had chemo-refractory metastatic non-small-cell lung cancer. The sequencing used peripheral blood, collected from a patient treated with radiotherapy plus ipilimumab. Rearrangement joined TRBV19 to TRBJ1-6, with an unclear D gene assignment. The clonotype originates from a human donor with non-small cell lung cancer who had stable disease on radiotherapy plus ipilimumab. The CDR3 protein: CASSMQAGGSYNSPLHF. At the DNA level, the sequence is TGTGCCAGTAGTATGCAGGCCGGAGGGTCCTATAATTCCCCCCTCCACTTT.